Presented here are 18 T cell receptor beta chains from one specimen sequenced in a study of T cells after yellow fever vaccination. MiXCR, run by TCRdb on the 5' RACE reads, gives a single entry per CDR3 protein. The sample lists around 340,000 distinct CDR3 sequences, about 8.7% occurring once. The sample was PBMCs, taken on the day of the first yellow fever vaccination. These TCRs come from a man aged 18-30 years who received the YFV17D yellow fever vaccine.

This clonotype was picked up a small number of times. The rearrangement uses TRBV4-3 and TRBJ2-7, with D perhaps matching TRBD1 (7 bases). Trimming shortened V by 0 bases and J by 5 bases, and 20 bases separated the two germline ends. CDR1 and CDR2 (germline): LGHNA, YSLEER. The CDR3 spans 17 residues. This CDR3 is CASSQDGRRQGGNEQYF. CDR3 bases: TGCGCCAGCAGCCAAGACGGGCGCCGACAGGGAGGTAACGAGCAGTACTTC.

The chain recombines TRBV7-2 with TRBJ1-6; D is perhaps TRBD1 (5 bases). Germline V gene data show CDR1 as SGHTA and CDR2 as FQGNSA. V was clipped by 5 bases and J by 9 bases, with 17 bases between them. CDR3 length: 15 residues. The CDR3 region has the DNA TGTGCCAGCAGCCCCGGGGCTGGGCCGGGTTCACCCCTCCACTTT. Encoded protein: CASSPGAGPGSPLHF.

This clonotype showed up just a few times. The V call is TRBV29-1, the J call TRBJ2-7, with D possibly called TRBD1 or TRBD2 (5 bases each). The V and J ends lost 6 bases and 3 bases respectively, with 12 bases between them. The CDR3 is made up of 12 amino acids. Germline CDR1 and CDR2: SQVTM and ANQGSEA. The CDR3, as DNA: TGCAGCGTCCGGGACGGATTCTACGAGCAGTACTTC. This encodes CSVRDGFYEQYF.

This clonotype was detected only a few times. The genes are TRBV5-1 and TRBJ2-5; D is perhaps TRBD2 (5 bases). The CDR3 extends over 15 amino acids. Germline CDR1 and CDR2: SGHRS and YFSETQ. The ends were cut back, 3 bases at V and 5 bases at J, with 17 bases in the middle. CDR3 nucleotide sequence: TGCGCCAGCAGCTCGGAACCACTCCGGAGGGAGACCCAGTACTTC. Its translation is CASSSEPLRRETQYF.

The chain carries TRBV4-1 and TRBJ2-1; 9 positions agree with TRBD2. The CDR3 has 19 amino acids. Germline lookup yields CDR1 MGHRA and CDR2 YSYEKL. Trimming at V came to 2 bases and at J to 2 bases, leaving 13 bases not matched to a gene. CDR3 sequence (DNA): TGCGCCAGCAGCCAACAAGGGAGTAGCGGGGGCTTGACCTACAATGAGCAGTTCTTC. It specifies CASSQQGSSGGLTYNEQFF.

This clonotype was detected only a few times. The J gene is TRBJ2-7, the V gene TRBV5-4, with TRBD1 as a possible D gene (5 bases). The CDR3 extends over 13 amino acids. CDR1 and CDR2 from the germline V gene are SGHNT and YYREEE (reference sequence). V was shortened by 2 bases and J by 3 bases, with 9 bases between the two germline ends. In nucleotides, the CDR3 is TGTGCCAGCAGCTTCAAGCAGGGCTACGAGCAGTACGTC. This encodes CASSFKQGYEQYV.

This clonotype was picked up many times. Here the CDR3 DNA reads TGTGCCAGCAGTTACCAGGGCGCGAATTCACCCCTCCACTTT. It yields the protein CASSYQGANSPLHF. This chain links TRBV6-2 or TRBV6-3 with TRBJ1-6, with D possibly being TRBD1 (5 bases). Trimming left V 2 bases short and J 7 bases short, with 9 bases between. Germline assignment: CDR1 MNHEY and CDR2 SVGEGT. The CDR3 is 14 residues long.

The V call is TRBV4-2, the J call TRBJ1-5; TRBD1 might be the D (5 bases). The germline CDR1 and CDR2 sequences are LGHNA and YNFKEQ. This CDR3 has 16 residues. V was pared by 0 bases and J by 7 bases, with 16 bases between. CDR3 residues: CASSQDLLGARQPQHF. The CDR3 DNA is TGTGCCAGCAGCCAAGATCTATTAGGGGCGCGGCAGCCCCAGCATTTT.

In its sample, this clonotype was seen many times. This chain joins TRBV11-2 and TRBJ1-4; no clear D gene. CDR1 SGHAT and CDR2 FQNNGV come from the germline V gene. The CDR3 runs 12 residues. With 5 bases removed from V and 7 bases from J, the gap between germline ends came to 8 bases. The CDR3 region has the DNA TGTGCCAGCAGCCATCCTGGTGAAAAACTGTTTTTT. Residues: CASSHPGEKLFF.

This clonotype was picked up a small number of times. CDR3: CASTMDRVETQYF. CDR3 nucleotide sequence: TGTGCCAGCACCATGGACAGGGTGGAGACCCAGTACTTC. The V call is TRBV2, the J call TRBJ2-5, with 8 bases lining up with TRBD1. The CDR3 totals 13 residues. Germline CDR1 and CDR2: SNHLY and FYNNEI. Losses at the gene ends were 7 bases for V and 5 bases for J; bases not matched to a gene: 6.

The V gene is TRBV3-1, the J gene TRBJ2-3; D gene uncertain. The germline V and J ends were trimmed by 5 bases and 0 bases, with 6 bases remaining between them. Per germline, CDR1 LGHDT and CDR2 YNNKEL (reference sequence). CDR3 size: 13 residues. The CDR3 DNA is TGTGCCAGCAGCACCTCTAGCACAGATACGCAGTATTTT. As protein: CASSTSSTDTQYF.

The gene calls are TRBV27 and TRBJ2-5; 8 bases agree with TRBD2. The V and J ends lost 4 bases and 7 bases, in that order; junction bases with no gene match: 8. The CDR3 is 14 residues long. Germline V CDR1 and CDR2: MNHEY, SMNVEV (reference sequence). DNA of the CDR3: TGTGCCAGCAGTTCCGCCGGGGGGGATGGGACCCAGTACTTC. The encoded protein is CASSSAGGDGTQYF.

This clonotype has more than one count but fewer than ten. V and J are TRBV6-6 and TRBJ2-5; 8 bases fit TRBD2. Germline V lookup: CDR1 MNHNY, CDR2 SVGAGI (reference sequence). Trimming removed 6 bases from V and 5 bases from J; junction bases left unmatched: 5. This CDR3 spans 13 amino acids. The CDR3 region has the DNA TGTGCCAGCAGCGGGGGGGCCGCCGAGACCCAGTACTTC. Translation gives CASSGGAAETQYF.

The table lists this clonotype with many counts. This chain connects TRBV6-5 to TRBJ1-1; 8 bases map to TRBD1. After removal of 2 bases from V and 1 base from J, the junction contained 3 bases not matched to a gene. This CDR3 contains 15 residues. Germline values: CDR1 MNHEY, CDR2 SVGAGI. This chain's CDR3 is CASSYTGQGNTEAFF. CDR3 DNA sequence: TGTGCCAGCAGTTACACCGGACAGGGGAACACTGAAGCTTTCTTT.

The chain combines TRBV6-2 or TRBV6-3 with TRBJ2-3, with 8 bases fitting TRBD2. Germline trimming cut 2 bases from V and 0 bases from J; bases unmatched to any gene: 16. Germline values: CDR1 MNHEY, CDR2 SVGEGT. The CDR3 sequence is 20 residues long. CDR3 sequence (DNA): TGTGCCAGCAGTTACCCCGCGGTCGGCGGGGGGACTCCTAGCACAGATACGCAGTATTTT. This gives the protein CASSYPAVGGGTPSTDTQYF.

The chain is built from TRBV6-1 and TRBJ2-4; a weak D match, TRBD2 (6 bases). V lost 5 bases, J lost 2 bases, and 16 bases lay in between. This CDR3 is built from 16 residues. Germline CDR1 is MNHNS and CDR2 is SASEGT. The CDR3 DNA reads TGTGCCAGCAGTCAACGAGGAGGGTTAACCAAAAACATTCAGTACTTC. Encoded protein: CASSQRGGLTKNIQYF.

This clonotype was counted a few times. The V and J genes are TRBV29-1 and TRBJ2-1; TRBD2 is a possible D gene (6 bases). CDR3 size: 12 residues. Germline V gives CDR1 SQVTM, CDR2 ANQGSEA. V lost 4 bases, J lost 5 bases, and 9 bases lay in between. The CDR3 reads CSVAEGNNEQFF. CDR3 coding DNA: TGCAGCGTTGCGGAGGGGAACAATGAGCAGTTCTTC.

The CDR3: CASSLVSWTQGDRYEQYF. CDR3 in DNA: TGTGCCAGCAGCTTAGTATCATGGACTCAGGGCGATCGGTACGAGCAGTACTTC. The V and J genes are TRBV11-2 and TRBJ2-7, with D tentatively TRBD1 or TRBD2 (5 bases each). There are 18 residues in the CDR3. V lost 1 base and J lost 4, with 23 bases in between. Germline V CDR1 and CDR2: SGHAT, FQNNGV.